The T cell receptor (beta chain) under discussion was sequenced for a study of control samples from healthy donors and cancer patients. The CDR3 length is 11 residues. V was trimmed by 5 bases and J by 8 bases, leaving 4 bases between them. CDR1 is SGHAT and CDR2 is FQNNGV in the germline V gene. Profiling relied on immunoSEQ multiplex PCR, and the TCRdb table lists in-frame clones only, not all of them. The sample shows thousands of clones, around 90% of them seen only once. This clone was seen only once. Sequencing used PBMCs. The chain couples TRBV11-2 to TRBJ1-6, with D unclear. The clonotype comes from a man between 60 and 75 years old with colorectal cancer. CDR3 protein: CASSGYSPLHF. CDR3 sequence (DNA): TGTGCCAGCAGCGGGTATTCACCCCTCCACTTT.